This T cell receptor beta chain was captured by sequencing in a study of blood T cell repertoires in COVID-19. Study-wide background: Sources were T cells, B-cell-depleted T cells, or PBMCs; the material itself was cDNA or gDNA.

This clone was seen more than once but under ten times. Sequenced by immunoSEQ multiplex PCR; TCRdb stores in-frame clones only, minus some. The sample includes 150,000 to 200,000 clones, around 82% of them seen just once. The CDR3 extends over 15 amino acids. The V gene end was trimmed by 5 bases and the J gene end by 7 bases; junction bases not matched to a gene: 8. Germline V gene sequence: CDR1 MDHEN, CDR2 SYDVKM. The source is a middle-aged woman with COVID-19, enrolled during active disease. Sequenced: peripheral blood. The rearrangement links TRBV28 to TRBJ1-4; TRBD1 matches at 9 bases. In DNA, the CDR3 is TGTGCCAGCAGTCCAACAGGGGGCGATCGTGAAAAACTGTTTTTT. Translation gives CASSPTGGDREKLFF.